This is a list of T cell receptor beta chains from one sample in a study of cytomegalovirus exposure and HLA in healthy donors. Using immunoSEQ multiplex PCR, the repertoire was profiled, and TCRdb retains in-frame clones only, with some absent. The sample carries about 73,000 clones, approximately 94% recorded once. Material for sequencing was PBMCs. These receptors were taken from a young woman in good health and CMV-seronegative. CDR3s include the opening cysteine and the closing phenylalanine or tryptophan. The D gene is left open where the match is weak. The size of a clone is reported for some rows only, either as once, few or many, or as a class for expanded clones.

CASSLERGGSEQFF	TGCGCCAGCAGCCTCGAGCGGGGGGGCAGTGAGCAGTTCTTC	TRBJ2-1	TRBV4-3	TRBD2	once
CASMPDRGVNTEAFF	TGTGCCAGCATGCCGGACAGGGGGGTGAACACTGAAGCTTTCTTT	TRBJ1-1	TRBV25-1	TRBD1	-
CASSPSRLGNNEQFF	TGTGCCAGCAGCCCATCACGACTCGGAAACAATGAGCAGTTCTTC	TRBJ2-1	TRBV7-2	-	-
CASSLGLAYEQYF	TGTGCCAGCAGTTTAGGTCTAGCCTACGAGCAGTACTTC	TRBJ2-7	TRBV27	-	-
CASSPYSGTGDGYTF	TGTGCCAGCAGCCCTTATTCCGGGACAGGGGATGGCTACACCTTC	TRBJ1-2	TRBV7-8	TRBD1	few
CASSLDQSGANVLTF	TGTGCCAGCAGCTTGGACCAGTCTGGGGCCAACGTCCTGACTTTC	TRBJ2-6	TRBV5-4	-	-
CASLGQGYGYTF	TGTGCCAGCTTGGGGCAGGGCTATGGCTACACCTTC	TRBJ1-2	TRBV5-6	-	-
CASSLQGGSSYNEQFF	TGCGCCAGCAGCTTACAGGGCGGGAGCTCCTACAATGAGCAGTTCTTC	TRBJ2-1	TRBV5-1	-	-
CASSSTLTGGVNTGELFF	TGTGCCAGCAGCTCGACACTTACAGGGGGCGTCAACACCGGGGAGCTGTTTTTT	TRBJ2-2	TRBV7-3	TRBD1	once
CASSDPSDTQYF	TGCGCCAGCAGTGACCCTTCGGATACGCAGTATTTT	TRBJ2-3	TRBV10-1	-	once
CASSQVGTSDTDTQYF	TGCGCCAGCAGCCAAGTAGGGACTAGCGACACAGATACGCAGTATTTT	TRBJ2-3	TRBV4-1	TRBD2	-
CASGLSGSSGANVLTF	TGTGCTAGTGGTCTATCAGGGTCCTCTGGGGCCAACGTCCTGACTTTC	TRBJ2-6	TRBV12-5	-	-
CAISDSGGWDGYTF	TGTGCCATCAGTGATTCGGGTGGGTGGGATGGCTACACCTTC	TRBJ1-2	TRBV10-3	-	-
CASSPKLAGPDTQYF	TGTGCCAGCTCACCAAAGCTAGCGGGGCCAGATACGCAGTATTTT	TRBJ2-3	TRBV18	TRBD2	-
CASSIDSLGAF	TGTGCCAGTAGTATCGATAGTCTCGGTGCCTTC	TRBJ2-7	TRBV19	-	once
CASSPLGSTYEQYF	TGTGCCAGCTCACCACTCGGGAGTACCTACGAGCAGTACTTC	TRBJ2-7	TRBV18	-	-
CATSRDVSGGETQYF	TGTGCCACCAGCAGAGATGTTTCAGGGGGGGAGACCCAGTACTTC	TRBJ2-5	TRBV15	-	-
CASSLGTSQETQYF	TGTGCCAGCAGCTTAGGCACATCTCAAGAGACCCAGTACTTC	TRBJ2-5	TRBV7-9	-	-
CAWSARTSGSKLEQFF	TGTGCCTGGAGTGCCCGGACTAGCGGGAGTAAGCTTGAGCAGTTCTTC	TRBJ2-1	TRBV30	TRBD2	-
CASSGTSGNTGELFF	TGTGCCAGCAGTGGGACTAGCGGGAACACCGGGGAGCTGTTTTTT	TRBJ2-2	TRBV6-4	TRBD2	-
CASSAYKNNEQFF	TGTGCCAGCAGCGCATACAAGAACAATGAGCAGTTCTTC	TRBJ2-1	TRBV9	-	-
CASSNARGQTQYF	TGTGCCAGCAGCAATGCCAGGGGGCAGACGCAGTATTTT	TRBJ2-3	TRBV7-2	TRBD1	-
CASKLAGGRTDTQYF	TGTGCCAGCAAGCTAGCGGGAGGGCGCACAGATACGCAGTATTTT	TRBJ2-3	TRBV6-5	TRBD2	-
CARSHPGQGLNQPQHF	TGTGCCAGAAGCCACCCCGGACAGGGGCTCAATCAGCCCCAGCATTTT	TRBJ1-5	TRBV5-3	TRBD1	-
CASSGLRTEGSYEQYF	TGTGCCAGCAGTGGACTAAGGACAGAGGGGTCCTACGAGCAGTACTTC	TRBJ2-7	TRBV6-1	-	-
CASRLGQGASSPLHF	TGTGCCAGCAGGTTGGGGCAGGGGGCCTCTTCACCCCTCCACTTT	TRBJ1-6	TRBV7-2	TRBD1	-
CASSKDQGPNTEAFF	TGTGCCAGCAGCAAAGATCAGGGGCCGAACACTGAAGCTTTCTTT	TRBJ1-1	TRBV21-1	-	-
CASSIDRVAYEQYF	TGTGCCAGCAGTATAGACAGGGTGGCTTACGAGCAGTACTTC	TRBJ2-7	TRBV6-5	TRBD1	-
CASSLSVTIYF	TGTGCCAGCAGTTTGAGCGTAACCATATATTTT	TRBJ1-3	TRBV27	-	-
CASSNYGTGAQDSNQPQHF	TGTGCCAGCAGTAATTACGGGACAGGGGCCCAAGATAGCAATCAGCCCCAGCATTTT	TRBJ1-5	TRBV2	TRBD1	-
CASSSRPYSTRGEAFF	TGTGCCAGCAGCTCCCGCCCTTACTCGACACGGGGTGAAGCTTTCTTT	TRBJ1-1	TRBV7-2	-	-